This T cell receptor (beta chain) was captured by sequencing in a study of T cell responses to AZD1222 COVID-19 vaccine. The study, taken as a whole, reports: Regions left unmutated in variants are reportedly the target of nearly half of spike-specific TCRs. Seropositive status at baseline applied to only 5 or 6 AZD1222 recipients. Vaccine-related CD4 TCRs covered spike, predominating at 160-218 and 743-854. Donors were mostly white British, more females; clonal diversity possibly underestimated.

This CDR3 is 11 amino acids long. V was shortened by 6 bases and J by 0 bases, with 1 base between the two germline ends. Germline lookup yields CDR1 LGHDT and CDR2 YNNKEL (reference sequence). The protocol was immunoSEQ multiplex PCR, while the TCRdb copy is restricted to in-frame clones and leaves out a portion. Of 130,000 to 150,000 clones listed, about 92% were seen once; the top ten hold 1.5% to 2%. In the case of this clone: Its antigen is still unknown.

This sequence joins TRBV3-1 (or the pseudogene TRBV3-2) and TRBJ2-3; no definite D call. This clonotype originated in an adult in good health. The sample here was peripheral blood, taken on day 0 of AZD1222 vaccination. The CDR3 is CASRSTDTQYF. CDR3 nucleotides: TGTGCCAGCAGAAGCACAGATACGCAGTATTTT.